A selection of T cell receptor beta chains follows, all from one sample in a study of STAT5B mutations in CD4+ large granular lymphocyte leukemia. Only in-frame clones appear in the TCRdb table, and some are missing; sequencing was by immunoSEQ multiplex PCR. This table holds tens of thousands of clones, approximately 85% found once. The sample was CD4+ T cells from blood buffy coats. These receptors were collected from a human donor in good health. Each CDR3 is given with its conserved first and last residue. Each record gives: clone size, D gene, V gene, J gene, CDR3 protein, CDR3 DNA. D genes are given only for firm matches. Where a row states a size, it is once, few, many or the class of an expanded clone; other rows omit it.

few	TRBD1	TRBV2	TRBJ1-5	CASSGPGTGRNQPQHF	TGTGCCAGCAGTGGACCCGGGACAGGGCGGAATCAGCCCCAGCATTTT
.	.	TRBV19	TRBJ2-7	CASSITDRSYEQYF	TGTGCCAGTAGTATCACCGACAGATCCTACGAGCAGTACTTC
.	.	TRBV7-7	TRBJ2-7	CASSLCPPRRNEQYF	TGTGCTAGCAGCTTATGCCCACCCCGGCGGAACGAGCAGTACTTC
.	TRBD2	TRBV11-1	TRBJ2-3	CASSLGLAGGDTQYF	TGTGCCAGCAGCTTGGGACTAGCGGGAGGTGATACGCAGTATTTT
.	.	TRBV27	TRBJ2-5	CASSLSPETQYF	TGTGCCAGCAGTTTATCCCCTGAGACCCAGTACTTC
once	.	TRBV18	TRBJ2-7	CASSPPVFHEQYF	TGTGCCAGCTCACCACCGGTATTTCACGAGCAGTACTTC
.	.	TRBV19	TRBJ2-6	CASSIPLGTGRSGANVLTF	TGTGCCAGTAGTATTCCCCTCGGGACCGGCCGGTCCGGGGCCAACGTCCTGACTTTC
once	.	TRBV5-1	TRBJ2-7	CASSRLEGGLYEQYF	TGCGCCAGCAGCCGTTTAGAGGGGGGCCTTTACGAGCAGTACTTC
.	TRBD2	TRBV4-1	TRBJ2-3	CASSLVGLAGMSIQYF	TGCGCCAGCAGCCTAGTAGGGCTAGCGGGGATGTCTATTCAGTATTTT
once	TRBD1	TRBV9	TRBJ2-7	CASSVGSRTGGPHEQYF	TGTGCCAGCAGCGTAGGCTCGAGGACAGGGGGCCCCCACGAGCAGTACTTC
.	TRBD1	TRBV5-1	TRBJ2-1	CASSLAGTGGVNEQFF	TGCGCCAGCAGCTTGGCCGGGACAGGAGGTGTAAATGAGCAGTTCTTC
.	TRBD1	TRBV6-5	TRBJ1-1	CASRREPTGPGAFF	TGTGCCAGCAGACGCGAACCGACAGGGCCCGGGGCTTTCTTT
.	.	TRBV6-6	TRBJ1-1	CASSPFTEAFF	TGTGCCAGCAGCCCGTTCACTGAAGCTTTCTTT
.	.	TRBV13	TRBJ2-5	CASSRGETQYF	TGTGCCAGCAGCCGGGGGGAGACCCAGTACTTC
.	.	TRBV28	TRBJ1-1	CASSLWQGSEAFF	TGTGCCAGCAGTTTATGGCAGGGGTCTGAAGCTTTCTTT
.	TRBD1	TRBV5-3	TRBJ2-4	CARSRDRVGSKNIQYF	TGTGCCAGAAGCCGGGACAGGGTCGGTTCCAAAAACATTCAGTACTTC
.	.	TRBV28	TRBJ1-2	CASSLARRYGYTF	TGTGCCAGCAGTTTGGCCCGTCGCTATGGCTACACCTTC
.	.	TRBV9	TRBJ2-2	CASSGTASNTGELFF	TGTGCCAGCAGCGGTACAGCCTCGAACACCGGGGAGCTGTTTTTT
.	.	TRBV10-3	TRBJ2-1	CAIKRQQDEQFF	TGTGCCATCAAGCGGCAGCAAGACGAGCAGTTCTTC
.	.	TRBV11-2	TRBJ2-7	CASSLGTGISYEQYF	TGTGCCAGCAGCTTAGGCACAGGTATCTCCTACGAGCAGTACTTC
.	.	TRBV28	TRBJ1-5	CATQGLNSNQPQHF	TGTGCCACTCAGGGCCTAAATAGCAATCAGCCCCAGCATTTT
.	.	TRBV5-1	TRBJ1-2	CASSPAGSGNYGYTF	TGCGCCAGCAGCCCCGCAGGATCCGGAAACTATGGCTACACCTTC
.	.	TRBV2	TRBJ1-1	CASSEVGGAFF	TGTGCCAGCAGTGAAGTTGGGGGAGCTTTCTTT
.	.	TRBV18	TRBJ1-2	CASSPDSYGYTF	TGTGCCAGCTCACCCGACAGCTATGGCTACACCTTC
few	TRBD1	TRBV11-3	TRBJ1-1	CASSLVAGGNTEAFF	TGTGCCAGCAGCTTAGTGGCAGGGGGCAACACTGAAGCTTTCTTT